This is a list of T cell receptor beta chains from one sample in a study of Tregs in tolerant kidney transplant recipients. TCRdb's copy holds only in-frame clones and misses some; the assay was immunoSEQ multiplex PCR. The table includes tens of thousands of clones, 84% detected once. Source material: CD4+ T cells from blood. The source of these receptors is a human donor in good health. The CDR3 runs from the conserved cysteine through the conserved F or W. Fields, in order: V gene, D gene, clone size, J gene, CDR3 DNA, CDR3 protein. A D gene is named only where the DNA matches it firmly. Some rows mark clone size as missing; the rest say once, few, many or name a class of expanded clone.

V: TRBV9; D: NA; size: NA; J: TRBJ1-2; DNA: TGTGCCAGCAGCGAGGGGGGCCCTATAGGCGGCTACACCTTC; CDR3: CASSEGGPIGGYTF
V: TRBV4-1; D: TRBD2; size: NA; J: TRBJ2-2; DNA: TGCGCCAGCAGCCCCGCCCCCGATAGACTAGCGGCTAGCACCGGGGAGCTGTTTTTT; CDR3: CASSPAPDRLAASTGELFF
V: TRBV5-1; D: NA; size: NA; J: TRBJ2-2; DNA: TGCGCCAGCAGCTTGGCCGGGTCAACCGGGGAGCTGTTTTTT; CDR3: CASSLAGSTGELFF
V: TRBV7-6; D: NA; size: once; J: TRBJ2-2; DNA: TGTGCCAGCAGGAAGGACGGGAACACCGGGGAGCTGTTTTTT; CDR3: CASRKDGNTGELFF
V: TRBV7-7; D: TRBD1; size: NA; J: TRBJ2-5; DNA: TGTGCCAGCAGCGTGGGGACAGGGGAAGGAGAGACCCAGTACTTC; CDR3: CASSVGTGEGETQYF
V: TRBV2; D: NA; size: NA; J: TRBJ1-5; DNA: TGTGCCAGCCGCGGAAAACAGGGCTTCGGGTTGGGCAATCAGCCCCAGCATTTT; CDR3: CASRGKQGFGLGNQPQHF
V: TRBV5-6; D: NA; size: NA; J: TRBJ2-5; DNA: TGTGCCAGCAGCACCTACCGACAGGGAGGGCTTGAGACCCAGTACTTC; CDR3: CASSTYRQGGLETQYF
V: TRBV5-6; D: TRBD2; size: NA; J: TRBJ2-1; DNA: TGTGCCAGCAGCTCCCCGGCCGGGACTATGTACAATGAGCAGTTCTTC; CDR3: CASSSPAGTMYNEQFF
V: TRBV9; D: TRBD1; size: NA; J: TRBJ1-3; DNA: TGTGCCAGCAGCGTTGACAGGGCTGGAAACACCATATATTTT; CDR3: CASSVDRAGNTIYF
V: TRBV10-3; D: NA; size: NA; J: TRBJ2-7; DNA: TGTGCCATCAGTGAGAAGGGAAGCGAGCAGTACTTC; CDR3: CAISEKGSEQYF
V: TRBV9; D: TRBD1; size: NA; J: TRBJ1-1; DNA: TGTGCCAGCAGCGTAGAAGGACAGGGGAACACTGAAGCTTTCTTT; CDR3: CASSVEGQGNTEAFF
V: TRBV11-3; D: TRBD2; size: NA; J: TRBJ2-3; DNA: TGTGCCAGCAGCCGATGGGGACTAGCGGGAGGGCCGGGTACAGATACGCAGTATTTT; CDR3: CASSRWGLAGGPGTDTQYF
V: TRBV6-5; D: NA; size: NA; J: TRBJ1-1; DNA: TGTGCCAGCATTGCGTTGAACACTGAAGCTTTCTTT; CDR3: CASIALNTEAFF
V: TRBV10-1; D: NA; size: NA; J: TRBJ2-7; DNA: TGCGCCAGCACCCGAGGGGGGACTACCCCTACCTACGAGCAGTACTTC; CDR3: CASTRGGTTPTYEQYF
V: TRBV28; D: NA; size: NA; J: TRBJ2-4; DNA: TGTGCCAGCAGGCTACAGGCAGAAGGAAACATTCAGTACTTC; CDR3: CASRLQAEGNIQYF
V: TRBV5-1; D: NA; size: NA; J: TRBJ2-7; DNA: TGCGCCAGCAGCTTGGGGTCAACCTACGAGCAGTACTTC; CDR3: CASSLGSTYEQYF
V: TRBV12-5; D: TRBD1; size: few; J: TRBJ2-2; DNA: TGTGCTAGTGGTTTGGTACGACAGGGGGCCGGGGAGCTGTTTTTT; CDR3: CASGLVRQGAGELFF
V: TRBV14; D: NA; size: NA; J: TRBJ2-3; DNA: TGTGCCAGCAGCCAAAGAACATTCACAGATACGCAGTATTTT; CDR3: CASSQRTFTDTQYF
V: TRBV6-4; D: TRBD1; size: NA; J: TRBJ2-5; DNA: TGTGCCATCACAGGGGGCCCCAAAGACTTC; CDR3: CAITGGPKDF
V: TRBV11-2; D: NA; size: NA; J: TRBJ2-7; DNA: TGTGCCAGCAGCTTAGGGACAAGGACCTACGAGCAGTACTTC; CDR3: CASSLGTRTYEQYF
V: TRBV29-1; D: TRBD1; size: NA; J: TRBJ2-7; DNA: TGCAGCGTTACCAAAAACCTCCGGGACAGGTCCTACGAGCAGTACTTC; CDR3: CSVTKNLRDRSYEQYF
V: TRBV21-1; D: NA; size: NA; J: TRBJ2-3; DNA: TGTGCCAGCAGCAAATTGGGTACAGATACGCAGTATTTT; CDR3: CASSKLGTDTQYF
V: TRBV2; D: TRBD2; size: NA; J: TRBJ2-7; DNA: TGTGCCAGCAGCGACGTGAAGCGGGGGATATACGAGCAGTACTTC; CDR3: CASSDVKRGIYEQYF
V: TRBV6-5; D: NA; size: NA; J: TRBJ1-4; DNA: TGTGCCAGCAGTTATCTCCGGGGTGAAAAACTGTTTTTT; CDR3: CASSYLRGEKLFF
V: TRBV2; D: NA; size: NA; J: TRBJ1-5; DNA: TGTGCCAGCAGTCCCACGGGAGGCATCAAGCCCCAGCATTTT; CDR3: CASSPTGGIKPQHF
V: TRBV18; D: NA; size: NA; J: TRBJ1-2; DNA: TGTGCCAGCTCACCACCGACAGGCCACTATGGCTACACCTTC; CDR3: CASSPPTGHYGYTF
V: TRBV7-2; D: TRBD2; size: NA; J: TRBJ2-5; DNA: TGTGCCAGCAGCTCCCAAGGACTAGCGGGGGGTGGAGAGACCCAGTACTTC; CDR3: CASSSQGLAGGGETQYF
V: TRBV7-6; D: TRBD1; size: NA; J: TRBJ2-7; DNA: TGTGCCAGCAGCTTACTCCCCGGGACAGATTACGAGCAGTACTTC; CDR3: CASSLLPGTDYEQYF
V: TRBV7-3; D: NA; size: NA; J: TRBJ2-7; DNA: TGTGCCAGCAGCCCCGGGGGGCCATTCTACGAGCAGTACTTC; CDR3: CASSPGGPFYEQYF
V: TRBV5-4; D: TRBD2; size: once; J: TRBJ2-7; DNA: TGTGCCAGCAGCTCTAGCGGGAGTACGTCCTACGAGCAGTACTTC; CDR3: CASSSSGSTSYEQYF
V: TRBV2; D: NA; size: NA; J: TRBJ1-1; DNA: TGTGCCAGCAGTGGAGCTTCAGGGCTGAACACTGAAGCTTTCTTT; CDR3: CASSGASGLNTEAFF
V: TRBV20-1; D: NA; size: NA; J: TRBJ1-2; DNA: TGCAGTGCTAGTCACTCCAGGAGCTCACTCTTC; CDR3: CSASHSRSSLF
V: TRBV11-3; D: NA; size: NA; J: TRBJ2-3; DNA: TGTGCCAGCAGCCTCTTTGGGGACGGCAAAAATACGCAGTATTTT; CDR3: CASSLFGDGKNTQYF
V: TRBV19; D: NA; size: NA; J: TRBJ2-1; DNA: TGTGCCAGTAGTATAGGATGGCCGGACAATGAGCAGTTCTTC; CDR3: CASSIGWPDNEQFF
V: TRBV4-1; D: TRBD2; size: few; J: TRBJ2-2; DNA: TGCGCCAGCACCCCTATGGCGGGGGAGTACACCGGGGAGCTGTTTTTT; CDR3: CASTPMAGEYTGELFF
V: TRBV21-1; D: NA; size: NA; J: TRBJ2-1; DNA: TGTGCCAGCAGCAAACCCGGGAGGTCGGATGAGCAGTTCTTC; CDR3: CASSKPGRSDEQFF
V: TRBV18; D: TRBD1; size: NA; J: TRBJ1-4; DNA: TGTGCCAGCTCACCCCAGGGACAGGGAGGCGAAAAACTGTTTTTT; CDR3: CASSPQGQGGEKLFF
V: TRBV11-3; D: TRBD1; size: NA; J: TRBJ1-2; DNA: TGTGCCAGCAGCCCGGACAGGGACTATGGCTACACCTTC; CDR3: CASSPDRDYGYTF
V: TRBV18; D: NA; size: few; J: TRBJ1-3; DNA: TGTGCCAGCTCACTACAGGGTTCTGGAAACACCATATATTTT; CDR3: CASSLQGSGNTIYF
V: TRBV7-9; D: NA; size: NA; J: TRBJ2-7; DNA: TGTGCCAGCAGCTTAAGCCAGGGGGGCGAGCAGTACTTC; CDR3: CASSLSQGGEQYF
V: TRBV5-1; D: TRBD1; size: NA; J: TRBJ2-2; DNA: TGCGCCAGCAGCCGCGGGACAGGGACCCCGAACACCGGGGAGCTGTTTTTT; CDR3: CASSRGTGTPNTGELFF
V: TRBV14; D: NA; size: NA; J: TRBJ1-2; DNA: TGTGCCAGCAGCCAAGGACGGGTCTATGGCTACACCTTC; CDR3: CASSQGRVYGYTF
V: TRBV10-3; D: TRBD1; size: NA; J: TRBJ2-3; DNA: TGTGCCATCAGCGGGTCGAGGGGAACGGGACAGGGGAGTACAGATACGCAGTATTTT; CDR3: CAISGSRGTGQGSTDTQYF
V: TRBV19; D: TRBD1; size: NA; J: TRBJ1-3; DNA: TGTGCCAGTAGGTCTACCGGGACAGATTTCGGAAACACCATATATTTT; CDR3: CASRSTGTDFGNTIYF
V: TRBV7-2; D: TRBD2; size: NA; J: TRBJ2-7; DNA: TGTGCCAGCAGCTCCCACCGACTAGCGGGGCTCTACGAGCAGTACTTC; CDR3: CASSSHRLAGLYEQYF
V: TRBV27; D: TRBD1; size: few; J: TRBJ1-5; DNA: TGTGCCAGCAGTTTAAGGACAGGAGGCAATCAGCCCCAGCATTTT; CDR3: CASSLRTGGNQPQHF
V: TRBV10-3; D: NA; size: NA; J: TRBJ1-1; DNA: TGTGCCCTGAGTCCGACAGGGAACACTGAAGCTTTCTTT; CDR3: CALSPTGNTEAFF
V: TRBV9; D: NA; size: NA; J: TRBJ2-4; DNA: TGTGCCAGCAGCGTAGGGGAGGCCAAAAACATTCAGTACTTC; CDR3: CASSVGEAKNIQYF